These T cell receptor beta chains were read from a single sample in a study of CD8 T cells in ankylosing spondylitis. TCRdb fed the 5' RACE reads into MiXCR, producing one record per CDR3 protein. The repertoire has fewer than 250,000 distinct CDR3 sequences, under 35% of them found once; the top ten carry approximately 4.4%. The sample taken for sequencing was blood, either unsorted or a sorted T cell fraction (not recorded which). The receptor source for this set is a male donor with ankylosing spondylitis or in good health (not recorded which). Each CDR3 is given with its conserved first and last residue. D genes are given only for firm matches. Expanded clones are given a class, and other clones once, few, many or no size at all.

>-|TRBV28|TRBJ1-2|-
CATEGGNYGYTF
TGTGCCACCGAGGGGGGTAACTATGGCTACACCTTC
>-|TRBV15|TRBJ2-1|-
CATSRDDIISYNEQFF
TGTGCCACCAGCAGAGATGACATAATCTCCTACAATGAGCAGTTCTTC
>TRBD1|TRBV5-1|TRBJ2-2|-
CASSEDRGTNTGELFF
TGCGCCAGCAGCGAAGACAGGGGGACGAACACCGGGGAGCTGTTTTTT
>-|TRBV12-3/TRBV12-4|TRBJ1-1|-
CASNAGFEAFF
TGTGCCAGCAACGCTGGATTTGAAGCTTTCTTT
>-|TRBV20-1|TRBJ2-2|-
CSAAQGASLTGELFF
TGCAGTGCTGCCCAGGGAGCTTCACTCACCGGGGAGCTGTTTTTT
>-|TRBV15|TRBJ1-5|few
CATSREGRQYQPQHF
TGTGCCACCAGCAGAGAGGGCCGGCAGTATCAGCCCCAGCATTTT
>-|TRBV12-3/TRBV12-4|TRBJ1-1|once
CASSGRDWDMNTEAFF
TGTGCCAGCAGTGGCCGGGACTGGGACATGAACACTGAAGCTTTCTTT
>-|TRBV12-3/TRBV12-4|TRBJ2-2|-
CASRATNTGELFF
TGTGCCAGCAGGGCAACAAACACCGGGGAGCTGTTTTTT
>TRBD1|TRBV20-1|TRBJ2-5|-
CSAIAARDRGRETQYF
TGCAGTGCGATCGCCGCCCGGGACAGGGGGAGGGAGACCCAGTACTTC
>-|TRBV4-1|TRBJ2-5|-
CASSQDEETQYF
TGCGCCAGCAGCCAAGATGAAGAGACCCAGTACTTC
>-|TRBV28|TRBJ2-5|-
CASSPRQDQETQYF
TGTGCCAGCAGCCCTCGACAGGACCAAGAGACCCAGTACTTC
>-|TRBV20-1|TRBJ1-5|-
CSARDWAREGNNQPQHF
TGCAGTGCTAGAGATTGGGCCCGTGAGGGGAACAATCAGCCCCAGCATTTT
>-|TRBV5-1|TRBJ2-5|-
CASSLGSWGETQYF
TGCGCCAGCAGCTTGGGGTCTTGGGGTGAGACCCAGTACTTC
>-|TRBV20-1|TRBJ2-7|many
CSAHNPGRGYEQYF
TGCAGTGCCCATAATCCGGGTAGGGGCTACGAGCAGTACTTC
>-|TRBV9|TRBJ1-2|-
CASSSRRGSDGYTF
TGTGCCAGCAGCTCACGCAGGGGTTCGGACGGCTACACCTTC
>TRBD1|TRBV10-2|TRBJ2-7|-
CASGGMGQVAYEQYF
TGCGCCAGCGGGGGCATGGGACAGGTAGCCTACGAGCAGTACTTC
>TRBD1|TRBV12-3/TRBV12-4|TRBJ2-3|-
CASSWTGGVTDTQYF
TGTGCCAGCAGTTGGACAGGGGGCGTTACAGATACGCAGTATTTT
>-|TRBV29-1|TRBJ2-3|few
CSVETEGTQYF
TGCAGCGTTGAGACAGAGGGTACGCAGTATTTT
>TRBD1|TRBV20-1|TRBJ2-1|-
CSAEVWDRQTNNEQFF
TGCAGTGCTGAGGTTTGGGACAGACAAACTAACAATGAGCAGTTCTTC
>-|TRBV20-1|TRBJ2-5|many
CSARDGEETQYF
TGCAGTGCTAGAGATGGGGAAGAGACCCAGTACTTC
>TRBD1|TRBV7-8|TRBJ1-1|-
CASSLARAGGITEAFF
TGTGCCAGCAGCTTAGCGAGGGCAGGGGGCATCACTGAAGCTTTCTTT
>-|TRBV20-1|TRBJ1-1|-
CSARDPLGFSGEAFF
TGCAGTGCTAGAGATCCTTTAGGTTTCTCGGGTGAAGCTTTCTTT
>TRBD1|TRBV4-1|TRBJ2-7|-
CASSQGGQGKGQQYF
TGCGCCAGCAGCCAAGGAGGACAGGGAAAGGGCCAGCAGTACTTC
>-|TRBV9|TRBJ1-2|few
CASSVSTDPNYGYTF
TGTGCCAGCAGCGTAAGCACAGACCCAAACTATGGCTACACCTTC
>-|TRBV10-1|TRBJ1-6|few
CASSAGHGTPLHF
TGCGCCAGCAGTGCGGGGCATGGTACACCCCTCCACTTT
>-|TRBV9|TRBJ2-2|-
CASSVALRGPTGELFF
TGTGCCAGCAGCGTAGCTTTGCGGGGGCCCACCGGGGAGCTGTTTTTT
>-|TRBV11-2|TRBJ2-1|-
CASSLGFGGQGNEQFF
TGTGCCAGCAGCTTGGGGTTCGGAGGGCAGGGCAATGAGCAGTTCTTC
>TRBD1|TRBV12-3/TRBV12-4|TRBJ2-6|-
CASPDRDRAPSGANVLTF
TGTGCCAGCCCTGATCGGGACAGGGCTCCCTCTGGGGCCAACGTCCTGACTTTC
>TRBD2|TRBV20-1|TRBJ2-7|-
CSATSGGGTGEQYF
TGCAGTGCTACCAGCGGGGGGGGGACTGGGGAGCAGTACTTC
>TRBD2|TRBV20-1|TRBJ2-5|many
CSARDGTSGQETQYF
TGCAGTGCTAGGGATGGGACTAGCGGACAAGAGACCCAGTACTTC
>-|TRBV6-5|TRBJ2-2|few
CASSYSGTIDTGELFF
TGTGCCAGCAGTTACTCCGGGACAATCGACACCGGGGAGCTGTTTTTT
>-|TRBV6-1|TRBJ2-2|few
CASSLLILQGNTGELFF
TGTGCCAGCAGCCTCCTTATACTACAGGGTAACACCGGGGAGCTGTTTTTT
>-|TRBV15|TRBJ1-4|few
CATSSPHSGEKLFF
TGTGCCACCAGCTCCCCTCACTCGGGGGAAAAACTGTTTTTT
>-|TRBV10-3|TRBJ2-7|-
CAISGGAGSTYEQYF
TGTGCCATCAGTGGGGGGGCAGGAAGCACCTACGAGCAGTACTTC